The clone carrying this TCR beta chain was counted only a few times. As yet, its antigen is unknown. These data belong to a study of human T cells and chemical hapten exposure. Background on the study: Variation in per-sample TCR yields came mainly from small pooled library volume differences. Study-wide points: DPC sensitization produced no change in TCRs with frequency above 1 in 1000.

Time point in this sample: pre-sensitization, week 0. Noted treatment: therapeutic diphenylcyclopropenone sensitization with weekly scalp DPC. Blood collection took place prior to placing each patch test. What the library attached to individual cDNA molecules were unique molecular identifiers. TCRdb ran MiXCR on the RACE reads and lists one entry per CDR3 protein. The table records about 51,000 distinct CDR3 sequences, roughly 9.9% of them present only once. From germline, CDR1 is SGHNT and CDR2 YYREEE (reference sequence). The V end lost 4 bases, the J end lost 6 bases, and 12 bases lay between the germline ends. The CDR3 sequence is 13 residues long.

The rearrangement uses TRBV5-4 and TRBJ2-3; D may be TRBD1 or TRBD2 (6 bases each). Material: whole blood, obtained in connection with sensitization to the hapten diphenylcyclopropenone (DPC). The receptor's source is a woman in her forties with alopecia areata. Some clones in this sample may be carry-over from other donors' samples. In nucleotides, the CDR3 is TGTGCCAGCAGCCGGAGGGACATGGATACGCAGTATTTT. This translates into CASSRRDMDTQYF. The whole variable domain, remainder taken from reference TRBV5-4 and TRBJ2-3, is ETGVTQSPTHLIKTRGQQVTLRCSSQSGHNTVSWYQQALGQGPQFIFQYYREEENGRGNFPPRFSGLQFPNYSSELNVNALELDDSALYLCASSRRDMDTQYFGPGTRLTVL.